This is a list of T cell receptor beta chains from one sample in a study of beta chain features in type 1 diabetes. Libraries were prepared by immunoSEQ multiplex PCR; TCRdb keeps only in-frame clonotypes and omits some of them. Of roughly 150,000 clones in the sample, 7% to 9.5% were seen once. The source material was central memory CD4+ T cells from blood. Receptors were obtained from a woman aged 30 to 39 with type 1 diabetes. The CDR3 runs from the conserved cysteine through the conserved F or W. A D gene is named only where the DNA matches it firmly. Clone size is given for some rows only: seen once, a few or many times, or a class if the clone is expanded.

J gene: TRBJ1-5; V gene: TRBV30; D gene: TRBD1; clone size: -; CDR3 protein: CAWSAGTAQPQHF; CDR3 DNA: TGTGCCTGGAGTGCCGGGACAGCTCAGCCCCAGCATTTT
J gene: TRBJ2-5; V gene: TRBV5-1; D gene: -; clone size: few; CDR3 protein: CASSLEGRGETQYF; CDR3 DNA: TGCGCCAGCAGCTTGGAGGGGCGAGGCGAGACCCAGTACTTC
J gene: TRBJ1-4; V gene: TRBV6-6; D gene: TRBD1; clone size: -; CDR3 protein: CASSYSTGDREKLFF; CDR3 DNA: TGTGCCAGCAGTTACTCGACAGGGGATCGTGAAAAACTGTTTTTT
J gene: TRBJ2-3; V gene: TRBV30; D gene: TRBD2; clone size: few; CDR3 protein: CAWSSSGLAQYF; CDR3 DNA: TGTGCCTGGAGTTCTAGCGGTCTGGCGCAGTATTTT
J gene: TRBJ1-1; V gene: TRBV14; D gene: TRBD1; clone size: -; CDR3 protein: CASRPTGGWGTEAFF; CDR3 DNA: TGTGCCAGCAGACCGACAGGGGGCTGGGGCACTGAAGCTTTCTTT
J gene: TRBJ2-3; V gene: TRBV9; D gene: -; clone size: few; CDR3 protein: CASSATSTDTQYF; CDR3 DNA: TGTGCCAGCAGCGCCACTAGCACAGATACGCAGTATTTT
J gene: TRBJ2-1; V gene: TRBV7-2; D gene: TRBD2; clone size: -; CDR3 protein: CASSQGLAGAQFF; CDR3 DNA: TGTGCCAGCAGCCAGGGACTAGCGGGAGCGCAGTTCTTC
J gene: TRBJ1-2; V gene: TRBV4-1; D gene: -; clone size: -; CDR3 protein: CASSHVAGSTYGYTF; CDR3 DNA: TGCGCCAGCAGCCATGTGGCAGGGTCTACCTATGGCTACACCTTC
J gene: TRBJ2-2; V gene: TRBV2; D gene: -; clone size: few; CDR3 protein: CASSDFLGRRANTGELFF; CDR3 DNA: TGTGCCAGCAGTGATTTCCTTGGCCGGAGGGCGAACACCGGGGAGCTGTTTTTT
J gene: TRBJ2-1; V gene: TRBV4-1; D gene: TRBD1; clone size: -; CDR3 protein: CASSQDPGQGGKHEQFF; CDR3 DNA: TGCGCCAGCAGCCAAGATCCGGGACAGGGGGGTAAGCATGAGCAGTTCTTC
J gene: TRBJ1-2; V gene: TRBV19; D gene: -; clone size: -; CDR3 protein: CASSISGYGYTF; CDR3 DNA: TGTGCCAGTAGTATAAGCGGGTATGGCTACACCTTC
J gene: TRBJ1-2; V gene: TRBV28; D gene: -; clone size: -; CDR3 protein: CASSRQSRYTF; CDR3 DNA: TGTGCCAGCAGCCGACAGAGCCGCTACACCTTC
J gene: TRBJ2-1; V gene: TRBV15; D gene: TRBD1; clone size: -; CDR3 protein: CATSRRGQGYNEQFF; CDR3 DNA: TGTGCCACCAGCAGAAGAGGACAGGGGTACAATGAGCAGTTCTTC
J gene: TRBJ1-1; V gene: TRBV4-2; D gene: -; clone size: -; CDR3 protein: CASSPTGGATTEAFF; CDR3 DNA: TGTGCCAGCAGCCCCACCGGTGGGGCTACCACTGAAGCTTTCTTT
J gene: TRBJ2-1; V gene: TRBV21-1; D gene: -; clone size: -; CDR3 protein: CASSKEAGAYNEQFF; CDR3 DNA: TGTGCCAGCAGCAAGGAGGCAGGGGCATACAATGAGCAGTTCTTC
J gene: TRBJ2-4; V gene: TRBV7-9; D gene: TRBD1; clone size: -; CDR3 protein: CASSPGQLQNIQYF; CDR3 DNA: TGTGCCAGCAGCCCGGGACAGTTACAAAACATTCAGTACTTC
J gene: TRBJ2-1; V gene: TRBV4-1; D gene: TRBD1; clone size: -; CDR3 protein: CASSQGPGGNYNEQFF; CDR3 DNA: TGCGCCAGCAGCCAAGGACCAGGGGGCAACTACAATGAGCAGTTCTTC
J gene: TRBJ2-5; V gene: TRBV5-4; D gene: TRBD1; clone size: -; CDR3 protein: CASSSKTGGSQETQYF; CDR3 DNA: TGTGCCAGCAGCTCAAAAACAGGGGGCTCCCAAGAGACCCAGTACTTC